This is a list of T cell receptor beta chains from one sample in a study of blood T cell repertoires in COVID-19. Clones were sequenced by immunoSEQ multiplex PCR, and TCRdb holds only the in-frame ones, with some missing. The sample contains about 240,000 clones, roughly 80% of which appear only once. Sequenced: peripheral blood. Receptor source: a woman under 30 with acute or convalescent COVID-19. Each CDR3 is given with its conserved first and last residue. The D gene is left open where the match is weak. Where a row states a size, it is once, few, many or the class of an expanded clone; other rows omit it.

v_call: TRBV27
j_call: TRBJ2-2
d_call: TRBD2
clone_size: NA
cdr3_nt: TGTGCCAGCAGTTCCCTCCTAGCGGGAGGGCCGGACGGGGAGCTGTTTTTT
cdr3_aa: CASSSLLAGGPDGELFF

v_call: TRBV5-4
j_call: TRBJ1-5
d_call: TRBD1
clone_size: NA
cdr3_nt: TGTGCCAGCAGCTCGGGACAGGGGCCCAGCCAGCCCCAGCATTTT
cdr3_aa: CASSSGQGPSQPQHF

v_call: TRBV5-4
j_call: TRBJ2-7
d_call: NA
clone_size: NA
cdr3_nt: TGTGCCAGCAGCTTAAACTCGGGACACGGGTACGAGCAGTACTTC
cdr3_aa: CASSLNSGHGYEQYF

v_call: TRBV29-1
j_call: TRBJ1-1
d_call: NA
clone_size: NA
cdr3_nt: TGCAGCGTTGTCTGGGAGGTTGAAGCTTTCTTT
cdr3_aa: CSVVWEVEAFF

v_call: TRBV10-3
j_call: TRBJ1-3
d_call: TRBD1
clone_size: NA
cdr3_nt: TGTGCCATCAGGAGACAGGGCGAGGGAAACACCATATATTTT
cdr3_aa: CAIRRQGEGNTIYF

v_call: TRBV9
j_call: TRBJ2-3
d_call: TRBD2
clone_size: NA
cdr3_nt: TGTGCCAGCAGCGCCGGACTAGCGGGAGGGCAAATAGATACGCAGTATTTT
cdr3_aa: CASSAGLAGGQIDTQYF

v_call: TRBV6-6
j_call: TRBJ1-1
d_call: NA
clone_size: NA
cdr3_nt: TGTGCCGGCGGGGGGAACGAGAACACTGAAGCTTTCTTT
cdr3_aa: CAGGGNENTEAFF

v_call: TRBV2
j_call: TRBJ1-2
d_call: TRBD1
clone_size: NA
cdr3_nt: TGTGCCAGCAGCGCCCAGGGGGACTCCTATGGCTACACCTTC
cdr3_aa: CASSAQGDSYGYTF

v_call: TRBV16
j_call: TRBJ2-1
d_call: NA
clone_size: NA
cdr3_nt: TGTGCCAGCAGCCAAAGGTTCCAGCAGGACAATGAGCAGTTCTTC
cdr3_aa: CASSQRFQQDNEQFF

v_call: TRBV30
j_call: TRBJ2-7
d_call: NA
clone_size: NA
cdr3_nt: TGTGCCTGTGCGGGACAGTTGGGGTACGAGCAGTACTTC
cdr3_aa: CACAGQLGYEQYF

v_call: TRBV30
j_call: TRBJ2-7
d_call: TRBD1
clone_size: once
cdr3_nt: TGTGCCTGGAGTGTAGGACAGGGAAGCGAGCAGTACTTC
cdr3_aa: CAWSVGQGSEQYF

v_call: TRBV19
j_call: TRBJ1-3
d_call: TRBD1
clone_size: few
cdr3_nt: TGTGCCAGTAGTATATTTGGACAGGGAGAAAACACCATATATTTT
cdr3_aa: CASSIFGQGENTIYF

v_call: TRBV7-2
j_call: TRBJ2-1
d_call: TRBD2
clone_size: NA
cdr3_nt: TGTGCCAGCAGCCCTCTAGCGGGAGGGCCGTACAATGAGCAGTTCTTC
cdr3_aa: CASSPLAGGPYNEQFF

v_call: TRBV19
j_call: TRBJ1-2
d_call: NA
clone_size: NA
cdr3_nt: TGTGCCAGTACCCTGCGGGCCCTCGAGTATGGCTACACCTTC
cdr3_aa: CASTLRALEYGYTF

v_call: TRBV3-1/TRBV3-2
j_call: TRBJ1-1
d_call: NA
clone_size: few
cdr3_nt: TGTGCCAGCACAGGGGAGGGCACTGAAGCTTTCTTT
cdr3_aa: CASTGEGTEAFF

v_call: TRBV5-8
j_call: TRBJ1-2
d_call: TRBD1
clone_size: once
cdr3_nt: TGTGCCAGCAGGAGTCAGGGGGCGTGGGGCTACACCTTC
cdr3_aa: CASRSQGAWGYTF

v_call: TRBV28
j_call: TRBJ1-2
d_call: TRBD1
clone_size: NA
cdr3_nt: TGTGCCAGCAGTACCCCAGACAGGGTGACCTATGGCTACACCTTC
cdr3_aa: CASSTPDRVTYGYTF

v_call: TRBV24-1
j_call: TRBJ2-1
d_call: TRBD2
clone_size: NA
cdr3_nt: TGTGCCACCAGTGTTCCGACTAGCGGGAATGAGCAGTTCTTC
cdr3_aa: CATSVPTSGNEQFF

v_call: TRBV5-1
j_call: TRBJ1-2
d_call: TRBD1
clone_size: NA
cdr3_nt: TGCGCCAGCAGCCTCGGACAGGGGGCAATACAATATGGCTACACCTTC
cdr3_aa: CASSLGQGAIQYGYTF

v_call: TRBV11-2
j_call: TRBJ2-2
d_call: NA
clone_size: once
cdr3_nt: TGTGCCAGCAGCTCCAGGGGGGCCGCGAACACCGGGGAGCTGTTTTTT
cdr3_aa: CASSSRGAANTGELFF

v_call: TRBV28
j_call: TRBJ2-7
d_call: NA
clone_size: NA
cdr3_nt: TGTGCCAGCAGACAGGGAACTGGCGAGCAGTACTTC
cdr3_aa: CASRQGTGEQYF

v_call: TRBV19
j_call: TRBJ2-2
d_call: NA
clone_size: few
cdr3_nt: TGTGCCAGTAGTATTATACGAGCGAACACCGGGGAGCTGTTTTTT
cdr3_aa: CASSIIRANTGELFF

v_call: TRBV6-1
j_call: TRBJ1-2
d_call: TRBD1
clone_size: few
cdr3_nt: TGTGCCAGCAGTGAAGATGGGACAGGGATTCCCTATGGCTACACCTTC
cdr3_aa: CASSEDGTGIPYGYTF

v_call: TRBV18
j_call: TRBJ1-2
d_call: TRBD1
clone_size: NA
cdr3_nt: TGTGCCAGCTCACCGAACCGACAGGGCCAGAACTATGGCTACACCTTC
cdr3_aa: CASSPNRQGQNYGYTF

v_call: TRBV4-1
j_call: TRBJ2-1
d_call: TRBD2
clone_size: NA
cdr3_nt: TGCGCCAGCAGCCAAGATCCCGGCGGGAGCTACAATGAGCAGTTCTTC
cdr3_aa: CASSQDPGGSYNEQFF

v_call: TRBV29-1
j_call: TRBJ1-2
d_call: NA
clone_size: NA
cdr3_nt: TGCAGCGTTGAGAACCCCACAGGGACCTATGGCTACACCTTC
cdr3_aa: CSVENPTGTYGYTF

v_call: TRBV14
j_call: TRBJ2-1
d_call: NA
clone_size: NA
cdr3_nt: TGTGCCAGCAGCCAATATTCCCTAGCCAATGAGCAGTTCTTC
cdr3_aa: CASSQYSLANEQFF